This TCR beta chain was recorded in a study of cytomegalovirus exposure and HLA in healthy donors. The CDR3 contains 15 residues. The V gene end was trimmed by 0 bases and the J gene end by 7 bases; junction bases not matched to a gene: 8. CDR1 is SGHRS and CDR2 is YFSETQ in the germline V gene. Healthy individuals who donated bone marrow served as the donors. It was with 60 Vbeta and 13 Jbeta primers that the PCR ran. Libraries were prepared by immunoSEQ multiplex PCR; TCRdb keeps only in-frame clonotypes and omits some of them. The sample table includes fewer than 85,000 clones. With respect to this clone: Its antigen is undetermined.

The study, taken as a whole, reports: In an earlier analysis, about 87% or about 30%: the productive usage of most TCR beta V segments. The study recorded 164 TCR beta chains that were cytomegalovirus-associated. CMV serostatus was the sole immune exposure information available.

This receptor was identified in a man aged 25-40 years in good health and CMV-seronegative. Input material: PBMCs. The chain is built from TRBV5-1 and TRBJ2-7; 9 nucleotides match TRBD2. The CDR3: CASSLGLAEGGEQYF. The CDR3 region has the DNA TGCGCCAGCAGCTTGGGACTAGCGGAGGGTGGGGAGCAGTACTTC.